The 18 T cell receptor beta chains reported below all come from one sample, sequenced in a study of blood T cell repertoires in COVID-19. Clones were sequenced by immunoSEQ multiplex PCR, and TCRdb holds only the in-frame ones, with some missing. The sample shows approximately 260,000 clones, roughly 90% of them seen only once. The sequenced sample consisted of PBMCs or T cells enriched from blood (not recorded which). Receptor source: a woman aged 60 to 75 who had recovered from COVID-19.

The rearrangement links TRBV10-3 to TRBJ2-7; tentatively, D is TRBD1 (6 bases). CDR3 length equals 14 residues. Germline CDR1 ENHRY, CDR2 SYGVKD. Trimming took off 5 bases at V and 1 base at J, with 12 bases between the two ends. For the CDR3, the DNA is TGTGCCATCAGTAAGTTTGACAGGTCCTACGAGCAGTACTTC. It specifies CAISKFDRSYEQYF.

V gene TRBV10-1 combines with J gene TRBJ2-2; 8 bases match TRBD1. V lost 0 bases, J lost 6 bases, and 3 bases stayed unmatched. This CDR3 region has 15 residues. The germline CDR1 and CDR2 sequences are WNHNN and SYGVQD (reference sequence). CDR3 amino acids: CASSESSDRAGELFF. The CDR3 DNA sequence: TGCGCCAGCAGTGAGTCCTCGGACAGGGCCGGGGAGCTGTTTTTT.

V gene TRBV23-1 combines with J gene TRBJ2-2; 12 nucleotides line up with TRBD2. TRBV23-1 is annotated as an ORF whose role is uncertain. Trimming at V came to 10 bases and at J to 4 bases, leaving 7 bases not matched to a gene. The CDR3 consists of 15 residues. CDR3 sequence (DNA): TGCGCCAACCCGACTAGCGGGAGCTTCACCGGGGAGCTGTTTTTT. Translated: CANPTSGSFTGELFF.

The rearrangement uses TRBV4-1 and TRBJ1-1, with D perhaps TRBD1 (5 bases). Per the germline V gene, CDR1 is MGHRA and CDR2 is YSYEKL. This CDR3 has 14 residues. V lost 0 bases and J lost 4, with 9 bases in between. The CDR3, as DNA: TGCGCCAGCAGCCAAGATGGGGCAGCCACTGAAGCTTTCTTT. This sequence encodes CASSQDGAATEAFF.

This sequence joins TRBV2 and TRBJ2-3; D is uncertain. There are 14 residues in the CDR3. V dropped 7 bases and J dropped 1 base, with 12 bases sitting between them. Germline V lookup: CDR1 SNHLY, CDR2 FYNNEI. The CDR3 DNA sequence: TGTGCCAGCAAATTGAGCGTGGGCACAGATACGCAGTATTTT. Protein: CASKLSVGTDTQYF.

This clone was recorded once. The CDR3 region is CASSGGGFNQPQHF. The CDR3 bases are TGTGCCAGTAGTGGGGGGGGTTTCAATCAGCCCCAGCATTTT. The J gene is TRBJ1-5, the V gene TRBV19; D possibly corresponds to TRBD1 (5 bases). Looked up from germline, CDR1 is LNHDA and CDR2 is SQIVND (reference sequence). The CDR3 runs 14 residues. Deletions cut 5 bases from V and 3 bases from J, with 11 bases between. Filled out from reference TRBV19 and TRBJ1-5, the complete variable domain reads DGGITQSPKYLFRKEGQNVTLSCEQNLNHDAMYWYRQDPGQGLRLIYYSQIVNDFQKGDIAEGYSVSREKKESFPLTVTSAQKNPTAFYLCASSGGGFNQPQHFGDGTRLSIL.

The CDR3 region is CASSPDTRGTQYF. CDR3 DNA: TGTGCCAGCAGCCCGGACACACGAGGTACGCAGTATTTT. The J gene is TRBJ2-3, the V gene TRBV6-5; D perhaps matches TRBD1 (5 bases). Germline CDR1 and CDR2: MNHEY and SVGAGI. V lost 6 bases to trimming and J lost 8 bases, with 15 bases between them. The CDR3 has 13 residues.

The rearrangement joins TRBV7-9 to TRBJ1-6, with D possibly being TRBD1 (5 bases). Germline CDR1 and CDR2: SEHNR and FQNEAQ (reference sequence). The CDR3 is made up of 14 amino acids. V shed 1 base and J shed 8 bases, with 9 bases lying between them. The CDR3 here is CASSLGQGYSPLHF. The CDR3 DNA is TGTGCCAGCAGCTTAGGTCAGGGCTATTCACCCCTCCACTTT.

The chain is built from TRBV6-5 and TRBJ2-1; a weak D match, TRBD1 (5 bases). Trimming took 6 bases from V and 4 from J, leaving 10 bases between them. The CDR3 loop spans 13 amino acids. Germline V gene data show CDR1 as MNHEY and CDR2 as SVGAGI. In DNA form, the CDR3 reads TGTGCCAGCAGGAGACAGCTTTACAATGAGCAGTTCTTC. Its protein is CASRRQLYNEQFF.

The chain combines TRBV9 with TRBJ2-2; 12 nucleotides line up with TRBD1. Germline loops: CDR1 SGDLS, CDR2 YYNGEE. This CDR3 has 16 amino acids. V was pared by 2 bases and J by 7 bases, with 6 bases of the junction left unmatched. CDR3 nucleotide sequence: TGTGCCAGCAGCGTGGGACAGGGGGCGCAAATCGGGGAGCTGTTTTTT. It specifies CASSVGQGAQIGELFF.

This rearrangement joins TRBV11-2 to TRBJ1-3; 7 nucleotides match TRBD1. The CDR3 covers 16 residues. With 5 bases clipped from V and 4 bases from J, the junction kept 11 bases outside the gene matches. Germline V CDR1 and CDR2: SGHAT, FQNNGV. CDR3 in DNA: TGTGCCAGCAGCACCTACCGACAGGGACCAGGAAACACCATATATTTT. It translates to CASSTYRQGPGNTIYF.

The V and J genes are TRBV5-1 and TRBJ2-5; 12 bases match TRBD2. This CDR3 has 16 residues. The V segment lost 4 bases and the J segment 4 bases; nucleotides outside the gene matches: 8. Germline CDR1 reads SGHRS; CDR2 reads YFSETQ. The chain's CDR3 is CASSGSSGGAPETQYF. The CDR3 DNA follows: TGCGCCAGCAGCGGGTCTAGCGGGGGGGCCCCAGAGACCCAGTACTTC.

The rearrangement links TRBV18 to TRBJ1-5; D remains unclear. The germline V gene has CDR1 KGHSH and CDR2 LQKENI. This CDR3 has 16 residues. Trimming took off 1 base at V and 6 bases at J, with 16 bases between the two ends. The CDR3 DNA is TGTGCCAGCTCACCACTCTTACCTGGTGGAGGTCAGCCCCAGCATTTT. Its protein product is CASSPLLPGGGQPQHF.

In its sample, this clone was seen a few times. The chain employs TRBV5-1 and TRBJ2-1; 8 positions match TRBD2. Trimming took 2 bases from V and 0 from J; bases not matched to a gene: 7. Germline V gene lookup returns CDR1 SGHRS and CDR2 YFSETQ. This CDR3 spans 17 amino acids. The CDR3 protein is CASSLVAGTSSYNEQFF. The CDR3 DNA reads as TGCGCCAGCAGCTTAGTAGCGGGGACTAGCTCCTACAATGAGCAGTTCTTC. Full variable domain (remainder filled in from reference TRBV5-1 and TRBJ2-1): KAGVTQTPRYLIKTRGQQVTLSCSPISGHRSVSWYQQTPGQGLQFLFEYFSETQRNKGNFPGRFSGRQFSNSRSEMNVSTLELGDSALYLCASSLVAGTSSYNEQFFGPGTRLTVL.

The chain carries TRBV6-1 and TRBJ2-7; the match to TRBD2 covers 9 bases. Germline CDR1 reads MNHNS; CDR2 reads SASEGT. This CDR3 has 15 residues. With V trimmed by 2 bases and J by 0 bases, 2 bases remained unmatched. The CDR3 DNA follows: TGTGCCAGCAGTGAATTTAGCGGGAGCTCCTACGAGCAGTACTTC. Encoded protein: CASSEFSGSSYEQYF.

This chain connects TRBV27 to TRBJ1-6; the D gene is possibly TRBD1 (5 bases). From germline, CDR1 is MNHEY and CDR2 SMNVEV (reference sequence). This CDR3 is built from 18 residues. Trimming took 4 bases from V and 0 from J, leaving 16 bases between them. CDR3 region: CASSSDPGGSSYNSPLHF. Written as DNA, the CDR3 is TGTGCCAGCAGTTCCGACCCTGGGGGGAGCTCCTATAATTCACCCCTCCACTTT.

The chain has TRBV20-1 and TRBJ2-7, with TRBD2 as a possible D gene (6 bases). Trimming removed 6 bases from V and 7 bases from J, with 13 bases in between. Germline assignment: CDR1 DFQATT and CDR2 SNEGSKA (reference sequence). The CDR3 loop spans 11 amino acids. CDR3 protein: CSAHLAGEQYF. The CDR3 DNA is TGCAGTGCCCACCTCGCGGGGGAGCAGTACTTC.

The chain is built from TRBV28 and TRBJ2-7, with a weak D call TRBD2 (5 bases). CDR1 is MDHEN and CDR2 is SYDVKM in the germline V gene. V lost 3 bases, J lost 8 bases, and 14 bases lay in between. CDR3 size: 13 residues. The DNA of the CDR3 is TGTGCCAGCAGTTTGGGTCCAGCGGCGAAGCAGTACTTC. Translated: CASSLGPAAKQYF.